Below are 10 T cell receptor beta chains sequenced from a single sample in a study of metastatic and nonmetastatic thyroid tumors. Using MiXCR, TCRdb reanalyzed the PCR reads. The data hold just under 60,000 clones, with 15% to 20% observed a single time. Until they underwent thyroid surgery, no patient had received any treatment. The sequencing sample was made of blood. The source is a male donor with papillary thyroid cancer or a benign thyroid nodule (not recorded which). Some clones in this sample may be carry-over from other donors' samples.

This clone has just a few counts. One end of the junction varies from germline; a read error may be responsible. The J gene is TRBJ2-7, the V gene TRBV6-1; maybe TRBD2 (5 bases). Germline-derived CDR1 and CDR2 are MNHNS and SASEGT. The CDR3 totals 13 residues. In DNA form, the CDR3 reads TGTGTCAGCAGTCGGGGTGTCAGGAACGAGCAGTACTTC. Protein: CVSSRGVRNEQYF.

A note on this clone: A much larger clone lies a single base off, so this may be a read error. The chain joins TRBV18 to TRBJ2-3, with 15 bases lining up with TRBD2. Germline V gives CDR1 KGHSH, CDR2 LQKENI. The CDR3 runs to 18 residues. CDR3 coding DNA: TGTGCCAGCTCACCACTCAGGACTAGCGGGGGGGCCGCAGATAAGCAGTATTTT. It is translated as CASSPLRTSGGAADKQYF.

This clone has ten or more counts. The rearrangement uses TRBV29-1 and TRBJ1-4; the D gene is possibly TRBD1 (6 bases). The CDR3 is 13 amino acids. V dropped 4 bases and J dropped 7 bases, with 13 bases sitting between them. In germline, CDR1 is SQVTM, CDR2 ANQGSEA. CDR3 in DNA: TGCAGCGTTGGTTGGGACACAAGTGAAAAACTGTTTTTT. Translated, it gives CSVGWDTSEKLFF.

This clone was picked up many times. The chain carries TRBV18 and TRBJ1-1; D remains ambiguous. Germline-derived CDR1 and CDR2 are KGHSH and LQKENI. Between the trimmed V and J ends, which lost 3 bases and 0 bases, there was a span of 8 bases. This CDR3 region has 14 residues. The CDR3: CASSPGDMNTEAFF. In DNA, the CDR3 is TGTGCCAGCTCACCCGGAGATATGAACACTGAAGCTTTCTTT.

In the case of this clone: This is likely a read error, given that the CDR3 carries no conserved phenylalanine or tryptophan at its end. The gene calls are TRBV30 and TRBJ1-2; unclear D gene. The V gene's germline CDR1 is GTSNPN and CDR2 SVGIG (reference sequence). The CDR3 is 12 amino acids. V was clipped by 5 bases and J by 8 bases, with 15 bases between them. DNA for the CDR3: TGTGCCTGGGATGGTAACTCGGGCGGCTACACCCTC. Its translation is CAWDGNSGGYTL.

This clone was detected ten times or more. The V gene is TRBV20-1, the J gene TRBJ2-3; 8 positions agree with TRBD2. This CDR3 is built from 16 residues. Germline CDR1 DFQATT, CDR2 SNEGSKA (reference sequence). V shed 6 bases, J shed 2 bases, and the junction held 13 bases outside the gene matches. The CDR3 sequence: CSATPAAGGNTDTQYF. CDR3 in DNA: TGCAGTGCCACCCCGGCGGCGGGAGGAAACACAGATACGCAGTATTTT.

This clone showed up many times. The chain carries TRBV6-1 and TRBJ2-6; D might be TRBD2 (5 bases). The CDR3 sequence is 18 residues long. Germline loops: CDR1 MNHNS, CDR2 SASEGT. The ends were cut back, 4 bases at V and 0 bases at J, with 16 bases in the middle. The CDR3 coding sequence is TGTGCCAGCAGTGCTCTACGGGGAACTCTCTCTGGGGCCAACGTCCTGACTTTC. Its translation is CASSALRGTLSGANVLTF.

This clone was counted ten times or more. The chain links TRBV12-3 or TRBV12-4 to TRBJ1-4; the D is unclear. Trimming pared 7 bases from V and 4 bases from J, leaving 10 bases between. There are 13 residues in the CDR3. CDR3 nucleotide sequence: TGTGCCAGCAACACTGAGAGTAATGAAAAACTGTTTTTT. Translating gives CASNTESNEKLFF.

J is TRBJ1-5 and V is TRBV7-9; D may be TRBD1 (5 bases). The CDR3 covers 13 residues. Germline V gives CDR1 SEHNR, CDR2 FQNEAQ (reference sequence). V dropped 2 bases and J dropped 14 bases, with 16 bases sitting between them. Written as DNA, the CDR3 is TGTGCCAGCAGCTTAATCGGAGGGGAGCACAAGCATTTT. Translated: CASSLIGGEHKHF.

This clone ranks as medium-sized. The chain links TRBV27 to TRBJ2-7; 9 bases fit TRBD1. After removal of 2 bases from V and 4 bases from J, the junction contained 6 bases not matched to a gene. The germline V gene has CDR1 MNHEY and CDR2 SMNVEV (reference sequence). The length of the CDR3 is 15 residues. The CDR3 nucleotides read TGTGCCAGCAGTTTAGGGCGGGGACAGGGATACGAGCAGTACTTC. Translated, it gives CASSLGRGQGYEQYF.